This T cell receptor (beta chain) was identified during a study of cytomegalovirus exposure and HLA in healthy donors. Broader study findings: After further analysis at a later stage, 16,951 TCR beta sequences were associated with HLA alleles at 0.05 false discovery rate.

Comments on this clone: As yet, its antigen is unknown.

PCR was performed using 60 Vbeta and 13 Jbeta primers. Method: immunoSEQ multiplex PCR; TCRdb's copy keeps in-frame clones and lacks some. The sample yields approximately 130,000 clones, roughly 80% seen once. Sample: PBMCs. The TCR was taken from a young woman in good health and CMV-seronegative.

The CDR3 DNA reads TGTGCCAGCAGCTTAAGTGGCAGGGGGCGCGATGAGCAGTTCTTC. Translating it yields CASSLSGRGRDEQFF. This chain joins TRBV7-2 and TRBJ2-1, with 8 bases aligning to TRBD1. This CDR3 comprises 15 residues. Per the germline V gene, CDR1 is SGHTA and CDR2 is FQGNSA. V was clipped by 2 bases and J by 8 bases; unmatched bases: 8.